This T cell receptor beta chain was profiled in a study of cytomegalovirus exposure and HLA in healthy donors. Germline V gives CDR1 SGHTA, CDR2 FQGNSA. This CDR3 has 15 residues. Trimming at V came to 4 bases and at J to 7 bases, leaving 8 bases not matched to a gene. 13 Jbeta primers and 60 Vbeta primers were used for the PCR. Sequencing used immunoSEQ multiplex PCR; TCRdb keeps in-frame clones, though not all of them. This sample's table reports 90,000 to 130,000 clones. This sequence was found in a man between 25 and 39 years old in good health and CMV-seronegative. The chain carries TRBV7-2 and TRBJ1-5; TRBD1 matches at 9 bases. The sequenced material came from PBMCs. The CDR3 DNA sequence: TGTGCCAGCAGCTCATCCCGGACAGGGGTCCAGCCCCAGCATTTT. Translated, it gives CASSSSRTGVQPQHF. Combining the CDR3 with reference TRBV7-2 and TRBJ1-5 gives the whole variable domain GAGVSQSPSNKVTEKGKDVELRCDPISGHTALYWYRQSLGQGLEFLIYFQGNSAPDKSGLPSDRFSAERTGGSVSTLTIQRTQQEDSAVYLCASSSSRTGVQPQHFGDGTRLSIL.